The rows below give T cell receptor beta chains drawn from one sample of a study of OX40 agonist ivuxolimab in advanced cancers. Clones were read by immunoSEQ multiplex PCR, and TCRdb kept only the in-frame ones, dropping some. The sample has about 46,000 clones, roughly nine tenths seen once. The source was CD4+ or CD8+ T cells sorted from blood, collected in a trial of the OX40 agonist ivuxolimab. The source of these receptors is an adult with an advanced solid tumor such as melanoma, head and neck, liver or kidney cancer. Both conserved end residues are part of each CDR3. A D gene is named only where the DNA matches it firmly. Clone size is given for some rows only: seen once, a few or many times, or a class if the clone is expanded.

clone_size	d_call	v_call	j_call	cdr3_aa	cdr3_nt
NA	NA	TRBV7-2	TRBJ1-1	CASSFVRNTEAFF	TGTGCCAGCAGCTTCGTCAGGAACACTGAAGCTTTCTTT
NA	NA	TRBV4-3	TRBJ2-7	CASSQEALDPWAYEQYF	TGCGCCAGCAGCCAAGAGGCATTGGATCCATGGGCCTACGAGCAGTACTTC
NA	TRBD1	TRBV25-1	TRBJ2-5	CASSTGQGRETQYF	TGTGCCAGCAGTACAGGACAGGGTCGAGAGACCCAGTACTTC
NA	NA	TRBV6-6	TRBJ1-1	CASSYAFLNTEAFF	TGTGCCAGCAGTTACGCGTTTTTGAACACTGAAGCTTTCTTT
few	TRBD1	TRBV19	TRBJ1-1	CASRLTGYGTGNTEAFF	TGTGCCAGTAGGTTGACAGGGTATGGAACTGGGAACACTGAAGCTTTCTTT
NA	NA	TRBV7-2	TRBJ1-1	CASSKPGYTEAFF	TGTGCCAGCAGCAAACCAGGGTATACTGAAGCTTTCTTT
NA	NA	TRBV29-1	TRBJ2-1	CSVESRGSYNEQFF	TGCAGCGTTGAAAGCCGGGGCTCCTACAATGAGCAGTTCTTC
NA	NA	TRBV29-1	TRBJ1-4	CSVDAGAGEEKLFF	TGCAGCGTGGACGCAGGGGCGGGCGAGGAAAAACTGTTTTTT
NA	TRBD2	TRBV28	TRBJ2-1	CASSERSGGYNEQFF	TGTGCCAGCAGTGAACGTAGCGGGGGATACAATGAGCAGTTCTTC
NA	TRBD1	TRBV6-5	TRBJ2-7	CASSYFKTGADYEQYF	TGTGCCAGCAGTTACTTCAAGACAGGGGCCGATTACGAGCAGTACTTC
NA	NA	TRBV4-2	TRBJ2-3	CASSPGMDTQYF	TGTGCCAGCAGCCCTGGGATGGATACGCAGTATTTT
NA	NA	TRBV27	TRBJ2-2	CASHGAVGNTGELFF	TGTGCCAGCCACGGGGCTGTTGGGAACACCGGGGAGCTGTTTTTT
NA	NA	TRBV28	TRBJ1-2	CATLDYGYTF	TGTGCGACCCTTGACTATGGCTACACCTTC
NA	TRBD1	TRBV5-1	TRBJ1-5	CASSTGQGHQPQHF	TGCGCCAGCAGCACAGGACAGGGTCATCAGCCCCAGCATTTT
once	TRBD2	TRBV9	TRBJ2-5	CASSAELAGDGETQYF	TGTGCCAGCAGCGCGGAACTAGCGGGAGATGGAGAGACCCAGTACTTC
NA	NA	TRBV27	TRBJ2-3	CASSFQGGGVLSTDTQYF	TGTGCCAGCAGTTTTCAGGGCGGGGGCGTCTTAAGCACAGATACGCAGTATTTT
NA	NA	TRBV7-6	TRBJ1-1	CASSVGTSFTEAFF	TGTGCCAGCAGCGTAGGGACATCGTTCACTGAAGCTTTCTTT
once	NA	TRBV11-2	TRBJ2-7	CASSLDPGPEQYF	TGTGCCAGCAGCTTAGATCCCGGCCCCGAGCAGTACTTC
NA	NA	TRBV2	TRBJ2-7	CASTQSQAVPYEQYF	TGTGCCAGCACCCAGTCCCAGGCCGTTCCCTACGAGCAGTACTTC
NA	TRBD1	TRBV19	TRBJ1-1	CASSIETPGQGYMNTEAFF	TGTGCCAGTAGTATCGAAACTCCGGGACAGGGCTATATGAACACTGAAGCTTTCTTT
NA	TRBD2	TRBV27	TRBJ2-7	CASSFLTSGSDEQYF	TGTGCCAGCAGTTTCCTGACTAGCGGGAGCGACGAGCAGTACTTC
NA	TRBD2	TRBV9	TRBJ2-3	CASSPAGGGTDTQYF	TGTGCCAGCAGCCCGGCGGGGGGGGGCACAGATACGCAGTATTTT
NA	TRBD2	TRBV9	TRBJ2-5	CASSVGGGKETQYF	TGTGCCAGCAGCGTAGGCGGGGGGAAGGAGACCCAGTACTTC
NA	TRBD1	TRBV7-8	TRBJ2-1	CASSLARTGGFDEQFF	TGTGCCAGCAGCTTAGCGCGGACAGGGGGCTTCGATGAGCAGTTCTTC
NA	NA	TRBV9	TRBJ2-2	CASSAVLGTPENTGELFF	TGTGCCAGCAGCGCGGTCTTAGGGACCCCAGAGAACACCGGGGAGCTGTTTTTT
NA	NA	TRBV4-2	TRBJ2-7	CASSQDPTGSVGYEQYF	TGTGCCAGCAGCCAGGACCCGACTGGTAGCGTAGGCTACGAGCAGTACTTC
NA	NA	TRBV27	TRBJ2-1	CASTYSPRNEQFF	TGTGCCAGCACTTATTCCCCCCGTAATGAGCAGTTCTTC
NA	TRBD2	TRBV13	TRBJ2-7	CASSPSGSSSYEQYF	TGTGCCAGCAGCCCTAGCGGGTCTTCCTCCTACGAGCAGTACTTC
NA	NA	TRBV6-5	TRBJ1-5	CASSYSWVGNQPQHF	TGTGCCAGCAGTTACTCGTGGGTCGGCAATCAGCCCCAGCATTTT
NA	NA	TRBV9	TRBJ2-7	CASSVGPGGTHEQYF	TGTGCCAGCAGCGTAGGGCCCGGCGGGACCCACGAGCAGTACTTC
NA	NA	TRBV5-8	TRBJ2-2	CASRSTNTGELFF	TGTGCCAGCAGATCCACTAACACCGGGGAGCTGTTTTTT
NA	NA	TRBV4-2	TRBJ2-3	CASSQGGTVDTQYF	TGTGCCAGCAGCCAAGGGGGAACGGTAGATACGCAGTATTTT
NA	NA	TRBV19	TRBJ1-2	CASSIAGSGYTF	TGTGCCAGTAGTATAGCCGGGTCGGGCTACACCTTC
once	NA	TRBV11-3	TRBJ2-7	CASSLGSYEQYF	TGTGCCAGCAGCTTAGGCAGCTACGAGCAGTACTTC
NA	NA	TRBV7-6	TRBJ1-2	CASSLAVGAGYTF	TGTGCCAGCAGCTTAGCTGTCGGGGCTGGCTACACCTTC
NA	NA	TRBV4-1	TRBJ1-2	CASSQTEAPTINYGYTF	TGCGCCAGCAGCCAAACAGAAGCCCCAACTATCAACTATGGCTACACCTTC
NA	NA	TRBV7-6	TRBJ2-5	CASSPGGDETQYF	TGTGCCAGCAGCCCGGGCGGGGACGAGACCCAGTACTTC
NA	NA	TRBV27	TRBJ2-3	CASSLGPGLDTQYF	TGTGCCAGCAGTTTGGGGCCGGGGCTCGATACGCAGTATTTT
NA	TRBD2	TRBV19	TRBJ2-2	CATTSVGGTGELFF	TGTGCCACAACTAGCGTAGGAGGAACCGGGGAGCTGTTTTTT
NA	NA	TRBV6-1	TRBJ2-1	CASTDPGTWDNEQFF	TGTGCCAGCACGGACCCCGGGACGTGGGACAATGAGCAGTTCTTC